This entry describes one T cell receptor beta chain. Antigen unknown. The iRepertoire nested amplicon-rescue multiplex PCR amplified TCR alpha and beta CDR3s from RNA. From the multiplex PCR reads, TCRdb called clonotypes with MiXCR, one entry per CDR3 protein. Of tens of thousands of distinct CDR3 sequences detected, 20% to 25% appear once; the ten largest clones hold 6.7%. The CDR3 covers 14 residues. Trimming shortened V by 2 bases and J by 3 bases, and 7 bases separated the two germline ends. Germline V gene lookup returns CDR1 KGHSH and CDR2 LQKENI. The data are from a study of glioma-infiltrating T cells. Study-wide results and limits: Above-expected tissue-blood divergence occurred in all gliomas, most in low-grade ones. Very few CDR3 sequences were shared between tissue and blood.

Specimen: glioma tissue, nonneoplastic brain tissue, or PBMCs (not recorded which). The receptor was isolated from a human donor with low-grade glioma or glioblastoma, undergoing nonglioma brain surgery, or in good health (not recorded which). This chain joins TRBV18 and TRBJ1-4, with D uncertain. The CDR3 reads CASSPGLANEKLFF. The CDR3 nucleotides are TGTGCCAGCTCACCAGGGTTGGCTAATGAAAAACTGTTTTTT.